This TCR beta chain appears in the sequencing data of a study of CD8+CD57+ T cells in acquired aplastic anemia. For the study at large: Isolated CD4+ and CD8+ cells, once sorted, yielded DNA averaging roughly 3.2 ug. Broader study findings: Patients and controls had in common some 30 CD8+ CDR3 sequences. Between the patient and control groups, CD8+ Simpson's diversity did not differ significantly.

The V gene's germline CDR1 is SGHTA and CDR2 FQGNSA. The trim removed 0 bases at V and 2 bases at J, leaving 5 bases unmatched. The CDR3 loop spans 16 amino acids. Genomic DNA served as template for TCR beta VDJ and CDR3 profiling. One entry per CDR3 protein results from TCRdb running MiXCR on the reads. The profile shows 150,000 to 200,000 distinct CDR3 sequences, 71% of them singletons. In the case of this clonotype: Its antigen is currently unknown.

Patients chosen for sequencing had CD8+CD57+ cells that had expanded, as shown by flow cytometry. All patients had severe acquired aplastic anemia. J is TRBJ2-7 and V is TRBV7-2; 9 bases match TRBD1. Sequencing was done on a sample of sorted CD4+, CD8+, or CD8+CD57+ T cells (not recorded which) from PBMCs. The clonotype comes from a human donor with aplastic anemia. The chain's CDR3 is CASSLAPGQGTYEQYF. The CDR3 DNA is TGTGCCAGCAGCTTAGCCCCGGGACAGGGAACCTACGAGCAGTACTTC.